This T cell receptor beta chain is drawn from a study of CD8 T cells in Susac syndrome. RNA totalling roughly 0.5 to 1 ug underwent reverse transcription with random hexamers. The CDR3 of TCR beta was amplified by immunoSEQ multiplex PCR across 54 Vbeta and 13 Jbeta. One entry per CDR3 protein results from TCRdb running MiXCR on the immunoSEQ multiplex PCR reads. The sample records about 90,000 distinct CDR3 sequences, approximately 92% being singletons. Findings of the study overall: It was acknowledged by the study that relatively few individuals were included in its TCR sequencing and HLA analysis.

Points on this clonotype: Its antigen is not identified.

The source material was CD8+ T cells from PBMCs. The clonotype comes from a human donor in good health.

The CDR3 is CSVDAGVRNNEQFF. Written as DNA, the CDR3 is TGCAGCGTTGATGCAGGGGTGAGGAACAATGAGCAGTTCTTC. The chain carries TRBV29-1 and TRBJ2-1, with a weak D call TRBD1 (6 bases). Looked up from germline, CDR1 is SQVTM and CDR2 is ANQGSEA. Trimming stripped 3 bases from V and 5 bases from J, with 14 bases between. This CDR3 has 14 residues.